This TCR beta chain was observed in a study of T cell changes during pregnancy in multiple sclerosis. This CDR3 comprises 16 residues. In germline, CDR1 is ENHRY, CDR2 SYGVKD. V dropped 0 bases and J dropped 4; count of bases not matched to a gene: 3. This clone was observed once. Method: immunoSEQ multiplex PCR; TCRdb's copy keeps in-frame clones and lacks some. This sample yields 45,000 or so clones, of which 85% to 90% are seen a single time; around 1.9% belongs to the top ten. This TCR was sampled from a female donor with multiple sclerosis, enrolled in a pregnancy study. Sequences were derived from peripheral blood, sampled in the first trimester of pregnancy. The chain employs TRBV10-3 and TRBJ2-3; 11 nucleotides align to TRBD1. DNA for the CDR3: TGTGCCATCAGTGAGTCGCCGGGACAGGGGGCAGATACGCAGTATTTT. Amino acids: CAISESPGQGADTQYF.